The sequence of this T cell receptor (beta chain) was determined in a study of CD8 T cells in Susac syndrome. Study-wide results and caveats: The study's TCR sequencing and HLA analysis drew on a certain number of individuals. That number was acknowledged as relatively small.

RNA totalling roughly 0.45 to 1 ug underwent reverse transcription with random hexamers. The immunoSEQ assay covered 54 Vbeta and 13 Jbeta segments for CDR3. Using its own MiXCR run on the immunoSEQ multiplex PCR reads, TCRdb lists one record per CDR3 protein. The sample lists roughly 190,000 distinct CDR3 sequences; around 93% were seen once. There are 13 residues in the CDR3. Germline assignment: CDR1 SEHNR and CDR2 FQNEAQ (reference sequence). V was shortened by 11 bases and J by 2 bases, with 14 bases between the two germline ends. CD8+ and CD4+ T cells taken from blood had their TCR beta sequenced. FACS enriched CD8+ TEMRA cells, while bulk CD8+ and CD4+ were negatively isolated. The sample holds one count of this clonotype. Its specificity is not known.

The chain joins TRBV7-9 to TRBJ2-3; D is perhaps TRBD2 (5 bases). The sequencing input was CD4+ T cells from PBMCs. The origin of this receptor is a human donor in good health. The CDR3 DNA is TGTGCCCATGGCGGGCAGTACACAGATACGCAGTATTTT. This codes for CAHGGQYTDTQYF.